This is a list of T cell receptor beta chains from one sample in a study of cytomegalovirus exposure and HLA in healthy donors. Measured with immunoSEQ multiplex PCR; TCRdb has only the in-frame clones, and not every one. This repertoire shows around 140,000 clones, approximately 77% found once; its top ten account for around 1.3%. Sequencing used PBMCs. These receptors originate from a middle-aged woman in good health and CMV-seronegative. Each CDR3 is given with its conserved first and last residue. The size entry is marked missing in some rows and otherwise reads once, few, many or a size class.

v_gene	abundance	j_gene	CDR3aa
TRBV2	NA	TRBJ2-3	CASIHTSGGTPDTQYF
TRBV11-1	NA	TRBJ2-2	CASSLVGQSGGELFF
TRBV6-5	NA	TRBJ1-2	CASRIGQNYGYTF
TRBV6-5	NA	TRBJ2-2	CASSLPTGGWPGELFF
TRBV10-1	NA	TRBJ2-5	CASSSASGVETQYF
TRBV13	once	TRBJ2-5	CASSERTGLYQETQYF
TRBV29-1	few	TRBJ2-1	CSVEVLNEQFF
TRBV9	NA	TRBJ2-7	CASSIGQGNSYEQYF
TRBV10-1	few	TRBJ2-4	CASRGPKNIQYF
TRBV27	NA	TRBJ2-7	CASSRKGQGAYEQYF
TRBV7-9	few	TRBJ1-6	CASSPTGTANSPLHF
TRBV2	NA	TRBJ2-3	CASTPVSQGPGTQYF
TRBV9	few	TRBJ1-2	CASSVDGEGLYYGYTF
TRBV5-4	NA	TRBJ2-3	CASSPLAMTSASTDTQYF
TRBV28	NA	TRBJ2-7	CASSFPGHTYEQYF
TRBV29-1	NA	TRBJ2-7	CSVGGQGNYEQYF
TRBV7-3	NA	TRBJ1-2	CASSPGQPNYGYTF
TRBV5-6	NA	TRBJ1-2	CASSPEGLSYGYTF
TRBV13	NA	TRBJ2-1	CASSQRLAGGRSEQFF
TRBV7-9	NA	TRBJ2-1	CASSRGLAGVYEQFF
TRBV5-5	NA	TRBJ2-7	CASSLQDYEQYF
TRBV15	NA	TRBJ1-6	CATSKRGLWGSPLHF
TRBV11-2	NA	TRBJ1-1	CASSFPHGQGLRTEAFF
TRBV5-1	NA	TRBJ1-2	CASRGQGNYGYTF
TRBV6-1	NA	TRBJ1-2	CASSLKDSDYGYTF
TRBV7-3	NA	TRBJ1-4	CASSSQGGANEKLFF
TRBV5-5	NA	TRBJ2-5	CASSLGGPETQYF
TRBV5-1	once	TRBJ1-4	CASSFQINEKLFF
TRBV13	NA	TRBJ2-3	CASSLPASETDTQYF
TRBV5-6	NA	TRBJ1-2	CASSTPLDSGPHYGYTF
TRBV5-1	NA	TRBJ2-7	CASAGAYEQYF
TRBV4-2	NA	TRBJ2-2	CASSLRGAEGGELFF
TRBV4-2	NA	TRBJ1-3	CASSQGEVTGNTIYF
TRBV29-1	NA	TRBJ2-6	CSVAVSGANVLTF
TRBV6-4	NA	TRBJ1-1	CASSDYASGGTEAFF
TRBV10-3	NA	TRBJ2-1	CAISPWDRDNEQFF
TRBV30	NA	TRBJ1-1	CAWSVQGVNSEAFF